The 24 T cell receptor beta chains below were found in one sample sequenced in a study of identical twins. TCRdb processed the 5' RACE reads anew with MiXCR; each CDR3 protein has one entry. This table has 570,000 or so distinct CDR3 sequences, approximately 10% appearing once. The same data also contributed to another study, on yellow fever vaccine responses in identical twins.

The sample taken for sequencing was PBMCs. Source of these receptors: a woman younger than 35 in good health.

The CDR3 sequence: CSARDIRGKGYEQYF. CDR3 bases: TGCAGTGCTAGAGATATACGCGGGAAGGGATACGAGCAGTACTTC. The chain employs TRBV20-1 and TRBJ2-7, with D maybe TRBD2 (6 bases). The CDR3 totals 15 residues. Trimming pared 0 bases from V and 4 bases from J, leaving 16 bases between. The germline V gene encodes CDR1 DFQATT and CDR2 SNEGSKA (reference sequence).

In this sample, this clonotype turned up many times. CDR3 bases: TGTGCCAGCAGCTCGCAAGGGTCTGGAAACACCATATATTTT. Encoded protein: CASSSQGSGNTIYF. This chain joins TRBV7-9 and TRBJ1-3; D gene ambiguous. Between the trimmed V and J ends, which lost 4 bases and 1 base, there was a span of 8 bases. CDR1 is SEHNR and CDR2 is FQNEAQ in the germline V gene (reference sequence). The CDR3 extends over 14 amino acids.

The chain links TRBV19 to TRBJ1-5; D remains ambiguous. CDR3 length: 13 residues. Trimming cost V 3 bases and J 4 bases, with 7 bases left between them. The germline V gene has CDR1 LNHDA and CDR2 SQIVND (reference sequence). The CDR3 nucleotides read TGTGCCAGTAGTATTCACCAGAATCAGCCCCAGCATTTT. It translates to CASSIHQNQPQHF.

This chain connects TRBV6-1 to TRBJ2-1, with 7 bases aligning to TRBD2. V gave up 6 bases and J gave up 2 bases; unmatched junction bases: 10. This CDR3 region has 16 residues. Germline loops: CDR1 MNHNS, CDR2 SASEGT. DNA for the CDR3: TGTGCCAGCAGCCGCGGGGCTAGCGGTACCTACAATGAGCAGTTCTTC. Translation: CASSRGASGTYNEQFF.

At least ten counts were recorded for this clonotype. The chain uses TRBV15 and TRBJ2-7, with D perhaps matching TRBD2 (6 bases). The CDR3 sequence is 14 residues long. The V gene's germline CDR1 is LNHNV and CDR2 YYDKDF (reference sequence). The germline V and J ends were trimmed by 1 base and 4 bases, with 11 bases remaining between them. The chain's CDR3 is CATSRAGVTYEQYF. In DNA form, the CDR3 reads TGTGCCACCAGCAGAGCGGGGGTTACGTACGAGCAGTACTTC.

The chain has TRBV6-2 or TRBV6-3 and TRBJ2-5, with 13 nucleotides matching TRBD2. This CDR3 comprises 17 residues. V shed 6 bases, J shed 5 bases, and the junction held 12 bases outside the gene matches. The germline V gene has CDR1 MNHEY and CDR2 SVGEGT. In DNA, the CDR3 is TGTGCCAGCAGCCGGACTAGCGGGGGCCCTGCCAGGGAGACCCAGTACTTC. This translates into CASSRTSGGPARETQYF.

This clonotype was counted only a few times. This rearrangement joins TRBV5-5 to TRBJ2-7, with a tentative D call TRBD1 (7 bases). The V gene lost 1 base and the J gene lost 6 bases, with 17 bases spanning the gap. Germline-derived CDR1 and CDR2 are SGHKS and YYEKEE (reference sequence). The CDR3 loop spans 15 amino acids. The CDR3, as DNA: TGTGCCAGCAGCTTGAGTGGGGCAGGGGGGCGCGAGCAGTACTTC. This encodes CASSLSGAGGREQYF.

The V and J genes are TRBV5-1 and TRBJ2-7; no reliable D call. From germline, CDR1 is SGHRS and CDR2 YFSETQ. The V and J ends lost 4 bases and 6 bases respectively, with 8 bases between them. This CDR3 has 11 amino acids. In nucleotides, the CDR3 is TGCGCCAGCAGCGGGCGTTTCGAGCAGTACTTC. Residues: CASSGRFEQYF. Together with reference TRBV5-1 and TRBJ2-7, the CDR3 gives the full variable domain: KAGVTQTPRYLIKTRGQQVTLSCSPISGHRSVSWYQQTPGQGLQFLFEYFSETQRNKGNFPGRFSGRQFSNSRSEMNVSTLELGDSALYLCASSGRFEQYFGPGTRLTVT.

This clonotype came up a few times. This chain connects TRBV5-6 to TRBJ2-4, with unresolved D. CDR1 and CDR2 (germline): SGHDT, YYEEEE. V lost 4 bases, J lost 0 bases, and 14 bases lay in between. The CDR3 is made up of 16 amino acids. CDR3: CASSLRASLAKNIQYF. The CDR3 DNA follows: TGTGCCAGCAGCCTCCGGGCCTCATTAGCCAAAAACATTCAGTACTTC.

This clonotype was counted between two and nine times. The rearrangement links TRBV12-3 or TRBV12-4 to TRBJ2-1; 10 nucleotides align to TRBD2. Germline trimming cut 5 bases from V and 0 bases from J; bases unmatched to any gene: 7. The length of the CDR3 is 17 residues. CDR3 DNA: TGTGCCAGCAGTATTAACTTAGCGGGGGGCTCCTACAATGAGCAGTTCTTC. Its translation: CASSINLAGGSYNEQFF.

This clonotype was seen many times. The rearrangement uses TRBV10-3 and TRBJ2-1; D unresolved. With 0 bases removed from V and 8 bases from J, the gap between germline ends came to 11 bases. Germline loops: CDR1 ENHRY, CDR2 SYGVKD. The CDR3 spans 14 residues. The CDR3 is CAISESIGVDEQFF. CDR3 bases: TGTGCCATCAGTGAGTCGATTGGGGTCGATGAGCAGTTCTTC.

The rearrangement joins TRBV7-2 to TRBJ2-3; 8 positions match TRBD1. The CDR3 has 15 residues. J lost 0 bases, V lost 5 bases, and 4 bases had no gene match. Germline V lookup: CDR1 SGHTA, CDR2 FQGNSA. The chain's CDR3 is CASSPWTGSTDTQYF. DNA of the CDR3: TGTGCCAGCAGCCCGTGGACAGGGAGCACAGATACGCAGTATTTT.

The V gene is TRBV9, the J gene TRBJ2-7; 8 bases are shared with TRBD1. Germline values: CDR1 SGDLS, CDR2 YYNGEE. V trimming: 3 bases; J trimming: 3 bases; junction bases outside the gene matches: 5. CDR3 length: 14 residues. CDR3: CASSATGTGYEQYF. In nucleotides, the CDR3 is TGTGCCAGCAGCGCCACCGGGACAGGCTACGAGCAGTACTTC.

J is TRBJ2-7 and V is TRBV13; D might be TRBD2 (6 bases). CDR3 length: 16 amino acids. The V gene's germline CDR1 is PRHDT and CDR2 FYEKMQ (reference sequence). Trimming stripped 3 bases from V and 6 bases from J, with 21 bases between. CDR3 residues: CASSFSEGNFLREQYF. CDR3 nucleotides: TGTGCCAGCAGCTTCTCGGAGGGGAACTTCCTTCGCGAGCAGTACTTC.

This clonotype appeared many times. V usage is TRBV4-3 and J usage is TRBJ2-7, with D perhaps matching TRBD2 (6 bases). Germline CDR1 LGHNA, CDR2 YSLEER. The CDR3 is made up of 14 amino acids. The V end lost 1 base, the J end lost 3 bases, and 10 bases lay between the germline ends. Here the CDR3 DNA reads TGCGCCAGCAGCCAAGGACTAGAACTCTACGAGCAGTACTTC. This encodes CASSQGLELYEQYF.

This clonotype was seen more than once but under ten times. CDR3 bases: TGCGCCAGCGAGGCCGTCTTTGGCTCTTACGAGCAGTACTTC. Protein product: CASEAVFGSYEQYF. The chain links TRBV4-1 to TRBJ2-7, with no clear D. V was pared by 8 bases and J by 4 bases, with 18 bases between. Germline V CDR1 and CDR2: MGHRA, YSYEKL. This CDR3 has 14 residues.

This clonotype was observed a few times. The gene calls are TRBV20-1 and TRBJ2-7; TRBD2 matches 8 bases. The V gene end was trimmed by 2 bases and the J gene end by 6 bases; junction bases not matched to a gene: 6. Germline lookup yields CDR1 DFQATT and CDR2 SNEGSKA (reference sequence). The CDR3 spans 13 residues. In DNA form, the CDR3 reads TGCAGTGCTAGAATGGCGGGGGGTAGCGAGCAGTACTTC. Encoded protein: CSARMAGGSEQYF.

This clonotype appeared a few times. The chain joins TRBV5-1 to TRBJ2-2; unclear D gene. CDR3 length equals 17 residues. Germline CDR1 is SGHRS and CDR2 is YFSETQ. Trimming pared 4 bases from V and 1 base from J, leaving 17 bases between. The CDR3 reads CASSPTPVLGNTGELFF. DNA of the CDR3: TGCGCCAGCAGCCCAACGCCTGTCTTGGGGAACACCGGGGAGCTGTTTTTT.

The table lists this clonotype with a few counts. The V gene is TRBV12-3 or TRBV12-4, the J gene TRBJ2-1, with D possibly being TRBD2 (7 bases). The CDR3 length is 15 residues. Trimming took 6 bases from V and 4 from J, leaving 16 bases between them. CDR3: CASSQRDNPYNEQFF. CDR3 bases: TGTGCCAGCAGCCAGCGGGACAACCCATACAATGAGCAGTTCTTC.

This clonotype was picked up many times. The rearrangement joins TRBV5-1 to TRBJ2-7, with 8 positions matching TRBD1. This CDR3 has 15 amino acids. V shed 0 bases, J shed 2 bases, and the junction held 4 bases outside the gene matches. Germline values: CDR1 SGHRS, CDR2 YFSETQ. The CDR3: CASSLVQGETYEQYF. For the CDR3, the DNA is TGCGCCAGCAGCTTGGTACAGGGGGAAACCTACGAGCAGTACTTC.

The rearrangement links TRBV20-1 to TRBJ2-3; 10 bases map to TRBD2. This CDR3 region has 13 residues. The junction had 6 bases not matched to a gene; V was cut back by 6 bases and J by 6 bases. Germline lookup yields CDR1 DFQATT and CDR2 SNEGSKA (reference sequence). The CDR3 region has the DNA TGCAGTGCAGGCAAAGCGGGGGGGGATACGCAGTATTTT. Translation gives CSAGKAGGDTQYF.

This clonotype was seen only a few times. The genes are TRBV7-2 and TRBJ1-1; 11 bases map to TRBD1. The CDR3 sequence is 13 residues long. The germline gives CDR1 SGHTA, CDR2 FQGNSA. The V gene end was trimmed by 4 bases and the J gene end by 8 bases; junction bases not matched to a gene: 3. This CDR3 is CASSWTGGPEAFF. CDR3 coding DNA: TGTGCCAGCAGCTGGACAGGGGGCCCCGAAGCTTTCTTT.

The table lists this clonotype with many counts. The genes are TRBV12-3 or TRBV12-4 and TRBJ2-1; 7 bases are shared with TRBD2. The CDR3 has 17 residues. V shed 8 bases, J shed 8 bases, and the junction held 21 bases outside the gene matches. CDR3 protein: CASRRSDGLEGYDEQFF. The CDR3 region has the DNA TGTGCCAGCCGTCGAAGTGACGGACTAGAAGGGTACGATGAGCAGTTCTTC.

This clonotype was counted many times. The chain joins TRBV15 to TRBJ1-6; D is unclear. Germline V CDR1 and CDR2: LNHNV, YYDKDF (reference sequence). The CDR3 loop spans 15 amino acids. Trimming cost V 0 bases and J 4 bases, with 7 bases left between them. The CDR3 DNA reads TGTGCCACCAGCAGAGATGCAGGTTATAATTCACCCCTCCACTTT. The encoded protein is CATSRDAGYNSPLHF.